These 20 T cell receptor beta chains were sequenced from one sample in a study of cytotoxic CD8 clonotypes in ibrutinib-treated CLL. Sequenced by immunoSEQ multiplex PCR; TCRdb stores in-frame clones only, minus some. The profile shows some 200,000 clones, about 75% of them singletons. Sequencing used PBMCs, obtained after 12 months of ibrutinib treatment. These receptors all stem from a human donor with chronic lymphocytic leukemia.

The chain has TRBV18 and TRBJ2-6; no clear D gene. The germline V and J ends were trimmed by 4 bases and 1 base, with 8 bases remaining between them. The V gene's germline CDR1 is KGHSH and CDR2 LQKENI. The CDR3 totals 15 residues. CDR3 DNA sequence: TGTGCCAGCTCACGTCGGTCTTCTGGGGCCAACGTCCTGACTTTC. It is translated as CASSRRSSGANVLTF.

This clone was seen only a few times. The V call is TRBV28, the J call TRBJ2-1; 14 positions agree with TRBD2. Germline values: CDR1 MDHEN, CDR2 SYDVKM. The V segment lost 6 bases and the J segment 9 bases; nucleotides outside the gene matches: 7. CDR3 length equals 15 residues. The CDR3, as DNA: TGTGCCAGCAGAATGGGGACTAGCGGGAGAGGTGAGCAGTTCTTC. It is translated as CASRMGTSGRGEQFF.

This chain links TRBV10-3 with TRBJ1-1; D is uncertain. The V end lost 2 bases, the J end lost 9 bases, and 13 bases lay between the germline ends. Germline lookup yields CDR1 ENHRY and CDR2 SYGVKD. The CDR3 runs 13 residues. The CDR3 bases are TGTGCCATCAGTGAGGGGGTCTCGGTTAAAGCTTTCTTT. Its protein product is CAISEGVSVKAFF.

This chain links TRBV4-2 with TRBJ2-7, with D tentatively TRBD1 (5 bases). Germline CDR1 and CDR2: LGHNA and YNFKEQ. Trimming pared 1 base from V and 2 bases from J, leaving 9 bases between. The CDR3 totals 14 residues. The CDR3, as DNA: TGTGCCAGCAGCCAAGGCACAGGACCCTACGAGCAGTACTTC. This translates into CASSQGTGPYEQYF.

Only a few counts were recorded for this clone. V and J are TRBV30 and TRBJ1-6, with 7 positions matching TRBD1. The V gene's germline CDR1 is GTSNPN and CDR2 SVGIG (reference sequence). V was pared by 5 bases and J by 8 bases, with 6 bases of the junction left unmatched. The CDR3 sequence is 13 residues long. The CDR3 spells CAWDRVVDSPLHF. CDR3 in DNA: TGTGCCTGGGACAGGGTGGTGGATTCACCCCTCCACTTT.

The CDR3 is CASSPRPGDTQYF. The DNA for the CDR3 is TGTGCCAGCAGCCCGCGGCCGGGAGATACGCAGTATTTT. The gene calls are TRBV5-6 and TRBJ2-3; D unresolved. Germline values: CDR1 SGHDT, CDR2 YYEEEE. Deletions cut 4 bases from V and 5 bases from J, with 11 bases between. This CDR3 comprises 13 residues.

The CDR3 DNA reads as TGTGCCAGCAGCTCCGTGAGTTTGGAGACCCAGTACTTC. It translates to CASSSVSLETQYF. The chain joins TRBV5-6 to TRBJ2-5, with D unresolved. V dropped 3 bases and J dropped 5 bases, with 11 bases sitting between them. This CDR3 contains 13 residues. Germline CDR1 SGHDT, CDR2 YYEEEE. The complete variable domain, with remaining parts taken from reference TRBV5-6 and TRBJ2-5, reads DAGVTQSPTHLIKTRGQQVTLRCSPKSGHDTVSWYQQALGQGPQFIFQYYEEEERQRGNFPDRFSGHQFPNYSSELNVNALLLGDSALYLCASSSVSLETQYFGPGTRLLVL.

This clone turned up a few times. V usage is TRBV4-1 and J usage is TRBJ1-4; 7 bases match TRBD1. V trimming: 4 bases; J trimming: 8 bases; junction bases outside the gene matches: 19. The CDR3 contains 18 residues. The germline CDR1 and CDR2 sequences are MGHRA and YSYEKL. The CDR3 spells CASSRSDRADWRKEKLFF. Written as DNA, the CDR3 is TGCGCCAGCAGCCGCTCTGACAGGGCAGACTGGCGGAAAGAAAAACTGTTTTTT.

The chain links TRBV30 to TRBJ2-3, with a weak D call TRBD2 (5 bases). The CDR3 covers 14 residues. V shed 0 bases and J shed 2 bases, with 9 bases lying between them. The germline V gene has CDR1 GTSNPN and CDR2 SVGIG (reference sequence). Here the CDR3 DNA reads TGTGCCTGGAGTGTAGAACTAGTCACAGATACGCAGTATTTT. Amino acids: CAWSVELVTDTQYF.

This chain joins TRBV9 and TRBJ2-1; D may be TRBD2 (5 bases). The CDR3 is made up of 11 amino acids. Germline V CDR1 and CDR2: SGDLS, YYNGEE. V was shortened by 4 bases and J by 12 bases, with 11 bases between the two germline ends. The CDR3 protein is CASSFRTWQFF. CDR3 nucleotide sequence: TGTGCCAGCAGCTTCCGGACTTGGCAGTTCTTC. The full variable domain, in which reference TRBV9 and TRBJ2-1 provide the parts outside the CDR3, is DSGVTQTPKHLITATGQRVTLRCSPRSGDLSVYWYQQSLDQGLQFLIQYYNGEERAKGNILERFSAQQFPDLHSELNLSSLELGDSALYFCASSFRTWQFFGPGTRLTVL.

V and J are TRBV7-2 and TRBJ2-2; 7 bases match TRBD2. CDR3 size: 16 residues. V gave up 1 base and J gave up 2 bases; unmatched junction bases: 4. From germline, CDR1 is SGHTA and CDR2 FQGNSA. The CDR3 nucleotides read TGTGCCAGCAGCTTAGGGGAGGGCCTTAACACCGGGGAGCTGTTTTTT. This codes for CASSLGEGLNTGELFF.

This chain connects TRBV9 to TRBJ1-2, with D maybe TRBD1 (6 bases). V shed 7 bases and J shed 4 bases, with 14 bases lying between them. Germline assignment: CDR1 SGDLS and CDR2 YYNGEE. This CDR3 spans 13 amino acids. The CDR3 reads CASVHRVVYGYTF. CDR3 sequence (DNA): TGTGCCAGCGTACACAGGGTGGTCTATGGCTACACCTTC. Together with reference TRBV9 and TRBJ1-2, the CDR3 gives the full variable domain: DSGVTQTPKHLITATGQRVTLRCSPRSGDLSVYWYQQSLDQGLQFLIQYYNGEERAKGNILERFSAQQFPDLHSELNLSSLELGDSALYFCASVHRVVYGYTFGSGTRLTVV.

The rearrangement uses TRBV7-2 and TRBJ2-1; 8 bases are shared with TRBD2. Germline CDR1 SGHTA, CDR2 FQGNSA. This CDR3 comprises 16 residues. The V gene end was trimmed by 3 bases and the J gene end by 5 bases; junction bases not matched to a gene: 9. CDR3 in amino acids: CASSFPLAGSDNEQFF. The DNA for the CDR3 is TGTGCCAGCAGCTTCCCCTTAGCGGGGTCAGACAATGAGCAGTTCTTC.

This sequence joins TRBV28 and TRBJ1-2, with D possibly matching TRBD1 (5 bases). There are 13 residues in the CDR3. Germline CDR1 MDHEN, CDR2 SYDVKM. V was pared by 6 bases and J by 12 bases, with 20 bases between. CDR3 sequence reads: CASSPAGQGLHTF. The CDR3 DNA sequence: TGTGCCAGCAGCCCTGCCGGGCAGGGATTGCACACCTTC.

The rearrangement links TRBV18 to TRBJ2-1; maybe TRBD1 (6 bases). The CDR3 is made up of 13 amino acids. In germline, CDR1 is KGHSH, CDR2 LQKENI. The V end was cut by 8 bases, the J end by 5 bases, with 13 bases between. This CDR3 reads CASHRTDHNEQFF. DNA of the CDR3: TGTGCCAGCCACAGGACAGACCACAATGAGCAGTTCTTC.

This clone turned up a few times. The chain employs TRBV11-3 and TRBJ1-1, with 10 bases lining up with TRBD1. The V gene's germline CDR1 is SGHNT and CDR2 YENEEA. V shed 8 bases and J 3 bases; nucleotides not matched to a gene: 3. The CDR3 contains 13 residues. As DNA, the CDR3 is TGTGCCAGCCCCGGGACAGGGGACACTGAAGCTTTCTTT. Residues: CASPGTGDTEAFF.

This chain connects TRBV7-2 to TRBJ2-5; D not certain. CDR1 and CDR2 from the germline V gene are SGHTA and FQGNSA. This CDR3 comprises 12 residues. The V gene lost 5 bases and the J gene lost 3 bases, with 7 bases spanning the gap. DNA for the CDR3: TGTGCCAGCAGCAGACCCAAAGAGACCCAGTACTTC. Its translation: CASSRPKETQYF.

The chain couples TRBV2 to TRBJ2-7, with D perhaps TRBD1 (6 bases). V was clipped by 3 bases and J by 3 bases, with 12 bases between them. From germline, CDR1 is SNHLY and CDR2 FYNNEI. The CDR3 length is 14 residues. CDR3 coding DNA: TGTGCCAGCAGTGACGACAGGATGCTCTACGAGCAGTACTTC. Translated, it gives CASSDDRMLYEQYF. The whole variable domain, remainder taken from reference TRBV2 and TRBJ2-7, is EPEVTQTPSHQVTQMGQEVILRCVPISNHLYFYWYRQILGQKVEFLVSFYNNEISEKSEIFDDQFSVERPDGSNFTLKIRSTKLEDSAMYFCASSDDRMLYEQYFGPGTRLTVT.

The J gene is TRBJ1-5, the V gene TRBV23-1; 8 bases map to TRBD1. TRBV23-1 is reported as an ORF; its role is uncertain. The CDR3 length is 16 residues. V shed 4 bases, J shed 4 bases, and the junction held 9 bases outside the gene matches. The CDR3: CASSLPTGVGNQPQHF. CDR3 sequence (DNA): TGCGCCAGCAGTCTTCCGACAGGGGTAGGGAATCAGCCCCAGCATTTT.

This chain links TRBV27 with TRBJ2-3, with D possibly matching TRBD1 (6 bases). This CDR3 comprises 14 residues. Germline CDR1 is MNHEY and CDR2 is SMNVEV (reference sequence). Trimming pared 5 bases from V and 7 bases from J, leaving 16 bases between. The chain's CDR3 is CASSVGGPGNTQYF. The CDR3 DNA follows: TGTGCCAGCAGTGTAGGGGGTCCTGGTAATACGCAGTATTTT.